Following are 22 T cell receptor beta chains from one sample sequenced in a study of blood T cells in healthy people across ages. A sample-barcoded 5' primer and a J-beta primer mix were used in a second PCR of roughly 6 to 11 cycles. TCRdb reprocessed the 5' RACE reads with MiXCR, giving one entry per CDR3 protein. The sample has some 710,000 distinct CDR3 sequences, around a fifth seen once. Input material: blood. The receptor set was obtained from a man between 65 and 85 years old in good health.

V is TRBV11-2 and J is TRBJ2-3; 8 positions match TRBD2. J gave up 4 bases and V 5 bases, and 11 bases lay outside the gene matches. The CDR3 spans 16 residues. Germline V gene data show CDR1 as SGHAT and CDR2 as FQNNGV. The CDR3, as DNA: TGTGCCAGCAGCCCGACTAGCGAGGCAAGGGCAGATACGCAGTATTTT. Translation gives CASSPTSEARADTQYF.

This chain connects TRBV4-3 to TRBJ2-1; D remains ambiguous. Germline CDR1 is LGHNA and CDR2 is YSLEER. The CDR3 has 15 amino acids. V lost 2 bases and J lost 0, with 8 bases in between. The CDR3 DNA reads as TGCGCCAGCAGCCAAACATGGAGCTCCTACAATGAGCAGTTCTTC. Amino acid sequence: CASSQTWSSYNEQFF.

This clonotype was observed a handful of times. J is TRBJ1-3 and V is TRBV5-1; no firm D call. V was shortened by 5 bases and J by 0 bases, with 12 bases between the two germline ends. Per germline, CDR1 SGHRS and CDR2 YFSETQ. CDR3 length: 15 amino acids. The CDR3 DNA sequence: TGCGCCAGCAGTGCCGCAACTAACTCTGGAAACACCATATATTTT. It is translated as CASSAATNSGNTIYF.

This clonotype has just a few counts. J is TRBJ2-5 and V is TRBV18, with TRBD2 as a possible D gene (5 bases). Matching the DNA end better, TRBJ2-1 makes the J call doubtful. The CDR3 totals 14 residues. CDR1 is KGHSH and CDR2 is LQKENI in the germline V gene. The CDR3 DNA reads as TGTGCCAGCTCACCAACGAGGGAGAACAATGAGCAGTTCTTC. Residues: CASSPTRENNEQFF.

This clonotype was picked up a small number of times. The V and J genes are TRBV7-2 and TRBJ2-1, with TRBD2 matching 7 bases. Germline trimming cut 11 bases from V and 5 bases from J; bases unmatched to any gene: 12. Germline CDR1 and CDR2: SGHTA and FQGNSA. The CDR3 has 14 amino acids. The CDR3 region has the DNA TGTGCCGCCAAACGGGGGAGGGCCGACAATGAGCAGTTCTTC. This codes for CAAKRGRADNEQFF.

V usage is TRBV4-2 and J usage is TRBJ1-2; a possible D gene is TRBD1 (6 bases). Trimming removed 0 bases at V and 0 bases at J, with 8 bases between. CDR1 is LGHNA and CDR2 is YNFKEQ in the germline V gene. The CDR3 is made up of 15 amino acids. The CDR3 loop is CASSQDPGANYGYTF. CDR3 sequence (DNA): TGTGCCAGCAGCCAAGATCCAGGGGCTAACTATGGCTACACCTTC.

About this clonotype itself: A much larger clone is a single base away; this may be a read error. The chain has TRBV2 and TRBJ1-3; 7 bases line up with TRBD1. Germline V gives CDR1 SNHLY, CDR2 FYNNEI. CDR3 length: 13 residues. V was pared by 7 bases and J by 2 bases, with 2 bases of the junction left unmatched. This CDR3 reads CASNQGAGNTIYF. The DNA of the CDR3 is TGTGCCAGCAACCAGGGGGCTGGAAACACCATATATTTT.

J is TRBJ2-3 and V is TRBV20-1, with 12 bases lining up with TRBD2. Germline V gene lookup returns CDR1 DFQATT and CDR2 SNEGSKA (reference sequence). V lost 7 bases, J lost 5 bases, and 10 bases stayed unmatched. This CDR3 contains 15 residues. The CDR3 reads CSVNLAGGFKDTQYF. CDR3 bases: TGCAGTGTTAACCTAGCGGGGGGGTTTAAAGATACGCAGTATTTT.

The V call is TRBV12-3 or TRBV12-4, the J call TRBJ2-3, with D perhaps matching TRBD1 (5 bases). V dropped 6 bases and J dropped 0 bases, with 10 bases sitting between them. This CDR3 contains 14 residues. The chain's CDR3 is CASRPRQSTDTQYF. Here the CDR3 DNA reads TGTGCCAGCAGACCCCGACAGAGCACAGATACGCAGTATTTT.

This clonotype was observed a few times. The rearrangement uses TRBV5-1 and TRBJ2-3; 10 nucleotides line up with TRBD2. This CDR3 region has 18 residues. CDR1 is SGHRS, CDR2 YFSETQ, per germline. Trimming at V came to 0 bases and at J to 3 bases, leaving 10 bases not matched to a gene. The CDR3 protein is CASSLVLAGVTGTDTQYF. The CDR3 bases are TGCGCCAGCAGCTTGGTTCTAGCGGGAGTTACCGGGACAGATACGCAGTATTTT.

The rearrangement uses TRBV7-2 and TRBJ1-4, with a tentative D call TRBD1 (6 bases). CDR3 length: 13 residues. In germline, CDR1 is SGHTA, CDR2 FQGNSA. Trimming pared 3 bases from V and 8 bases from J, leaving 10 bases between. The CDR3, as DNA: TGTGCCAGCAGCTTGGACAGTGAGGAAAAACTGTTTTTT. This translates into CASSLDSEEKLFF.

This clonotype has a count of ten or more. V and J are TRBV11-2 and TRBJ2-1; D call uncertain. Trimming left V 3 bases short and J 1 base short, with 10 bases between. This CDR3 region has 15 residues. Germline CDR1 and CDR2: SGHAT and FQNNGV. CDR3 protein: CASSFDVGSYNEQFF. The CDR3 DNA follows: TGTGCCAGCAGCTTCGACGTCGGTTCCTACAATGAGCAGTTCTTC. The full variable domain, with the rest looked up from reference TRBV11-2 and TRBJ2-1, is EAGVAQSPRYKIIEKRQSVAFWCNPISGHATLYWYQQILGQGPKLLIQFQNNGVVDDSQLPKDRFSAERLKGVDSTLKIQPAKLEDSAVYLCASSFDVGSYNEQFFGPGTRLTVL.

V and J are TRBV19 and TRBJ2-1, with D hard to call. The CDR3 totals 14 residues. Germline values: CDR1 LNHDA, CDR2 SQIVND (reference sequence). Deletions cut 2 bases from V and 5 bases from J, with 10 bases between. CDR3 sequence (DNA): TGTGCCAGTAGTATAAGTGCCAACGACAATGAGCAGTTCTTC. Translating it yields CASSISANDNEQFF.

The CDR3 DNA sequence: TGCAGTGCTAGGACCGGGACAGGCATCCCTGGCTACACCTTC. Amino acid sequence: CSARTGTGIPGYTF. The chain recombines TRBV20-1 with TRBJ1-2; 8 nucleotides agree with TRBD1. Looked up from germline, CDR1 is DFQATT and CDR2 is SNEGSKA (reference sequence). V dropped 3 bases and J dropped 7; count of bases not matched to a gene: 10. The CDR3 runs 14 residues.

The genes are TRBV10-3 and TRBJ2-7, with 7 positions matching TRBD1. The germline CDR1 and CDR2 sequences are ENHRY and SYGVKD. V was clipped by 3 bases and J by 3 bases; unmatched bases: 5. This CDR3 spans 14 amino acids. The CDR3 reads CAISERQGLYEQYV. Written as DNA, the CDR3 is TGTGCCATCAGTGAACGACAGGGCCTCTACGAGCAGTACGTC.

This clonotype was recorded a few times. This chain links TRBV12-3 or TRBV12-4 with TRBJ1-4, with TRBD1 matching over 7 bases. Trimming took 3 bases from V and 5 from J; bases not matched to a gene: 6. CDR3 length equals 15 residues. This chain's CDR3 is CASSLGDRRNEKLFF. For the CDR3, the DNA is TGTGCCAGCAGTTTGGGGGACAGAAGGAATGAAAAACTGTTTTTT.

The rearrangement uses TRBV5-6 and TRBJ2-1; unclear D gene. CDR3 length: 12 residues. Germline V gene sequence: CDR1 SGHDT, CDR2 YYEEEE. The V end was cut by 2 bases, the J end by 8 bases, with 8 bases between. In DNA, the CDR3 is TGTGCCAGCAGCTTAGCAGGTTATGAGCAGTTCTTC. Translation: CASSLAGYEQFF.

The chain combines TRBV28 with TRBJ2-7, with TRBD1 matching over 8 bases. The J call is uncertain, as TRBJ2-5 better fits the DNA end. Germline V gene lookup returns CDR1 MDHEN and CDR2 SYDVKM. The CDR3 is 13 amino acids. The CDR3, as DNA: TGTGCCAGCAGACCATGGGACAGGGAGACCCAGTACTTC. Its translation is CASRPWDRETQYF.

This clonotype has only a few counts. The genes are TRBV20-1 and TRBJ2-1; a possible D gene is TRBD1 (6 bases). The CDR3 loop spans 15 amino acids. V was clipped by 3 bases and J by 4 bases, with 16 bases between them. The germline V gene encodes CDR1 DFQATT and CDR2 SNEGSKA (reference sequence). The CDR3 spells CSARPISTGYNEQFF. The CDR3, as DNA: TGCAGTGCTAGGCCAATATCGACAGGATACAATGAGCAGTTCTTC.

This clonotype was recorded a few times. One end of the junction varies from germline; a read error may be responsible. The chain combines TRBV9 with TRBJ2-7; D unresolved. Germline CDR1 and CDR2: SGDLS and YYNGEE. The CDR3 is made up of 9 amino acids. The CDR3 region is CASGVEQYF. CDR3 DNA sequence: TGTGCCAGCGGCGTAGAGCAGTACTTC. The whole variable domain, remainder taken from reference TRBV9 and TRBJ2-7, is DSGVTQTPKHLITATGQRVTLRCSPRSGDLSVYWYQQSLDQGLQFLIQYYNGEERAKGNILERFSAQQFPDLHSELNLSSLELGDSALYFCASGVEQYFGPGTRLTVT.

The table lists this clonotype with a few counts. The CDR3 region is CATSDARGPSSYEQYF. DNA for the CDR3: TGTGCCACCAGTGATGCTCGGGGCCCAAGCTCCTACGAGCAGTACTTC. This sequence joins TRBV24-1 and TRBJ2-7; D assignment may be TRBD1 or TRBD2 (5 bases each). Germline lookup yields CDR1 KGHDR and CDR2 SFDVKD. V lost 3 bases to trimming and J lost 0 bases, with 14 bases between them. The CDR3 has 16 amino acids.

This clonotype was recorded a few times. This chain joins TRBV5-1 and TRBJ1-3, with a weak D call TRBD1 (5 bases). The germline V gene encodes CDR1 SGHRS and CDR2 YFSETQ. The length of the CDR3 is 15 residues. V lost 0 bases and J lost 2, with 9 bases in between. This chain's CDR3 is CASSLVQAAGNTIYF. The CDR3 nucleotides are TGCGCCAGCAGCTTGGTACAGGCGGCTGGAAACACCATATATTTT.